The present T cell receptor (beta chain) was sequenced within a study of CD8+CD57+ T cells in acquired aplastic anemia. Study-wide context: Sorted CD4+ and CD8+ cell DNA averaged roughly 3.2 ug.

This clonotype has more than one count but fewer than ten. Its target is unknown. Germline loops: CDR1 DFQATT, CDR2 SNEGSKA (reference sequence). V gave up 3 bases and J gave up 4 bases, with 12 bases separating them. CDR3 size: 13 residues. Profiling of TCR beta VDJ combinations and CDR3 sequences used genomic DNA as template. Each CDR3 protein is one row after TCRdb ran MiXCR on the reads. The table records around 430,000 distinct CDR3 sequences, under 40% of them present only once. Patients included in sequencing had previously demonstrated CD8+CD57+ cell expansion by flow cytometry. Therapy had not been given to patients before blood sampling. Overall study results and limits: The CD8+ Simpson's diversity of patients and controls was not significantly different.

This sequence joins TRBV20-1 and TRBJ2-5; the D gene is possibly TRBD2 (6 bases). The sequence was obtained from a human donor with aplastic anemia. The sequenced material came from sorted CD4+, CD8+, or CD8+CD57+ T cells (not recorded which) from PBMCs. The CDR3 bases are TGCAGTGCTAGGGGGGACTTGGGAGAGACCCAGTACTTC. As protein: CSARGDLGETQYF.